This T cell receptor (beta chain) was profiled in a study of cytomegalovirus exposure and HLA in healthy donors. This clone appeared a few times. The antigen remains undetermined. V lost 1 base and J 0 bases, leaving 10 bases between the germline ends. This CDR3 spans 15 amino acids. CDR1 and CDR2 (germline): SGHRS, YFSETQ. PCR was performed using 60 Vbeta and 13 Jbeta primers. Original data processing: As a later analysis found, there were 80 million or so unique TCR beta chains, of which some 9.9 million were shared. Libraries were prepared by immunoSEQ multiplex PCR; TCRdb keeps only in-frame clonotypes and omits some of them. For V, J and clone size, that table is used; D and trimming come from the DNA. The data hold about 180,000 clones, with just under 80% observed a single time. Findings and limits, study-wide: In the analysis, some V segments, TRBV6-2 and TRBV6-3 included, were excluded as indistinguishable. While the bulk of TCR sequences proved rare, some public TCRs turned up in many donors. The study designated some 180 TCR beta chains cytomegalovirus-associated.

The V and J genes are TRBV5-1 and TRBJ1-2, with D hard to call. Sequenced: PBMCs. This clonotype originated in a woman aged 30 to 39 in good health and CMV-seronegative. The CDR3 nucleotides read TGCGCCAGCAGCTTGAGCATCCAGGCTAACTATGGCTACACCTTC. It yields the protein CASSLSIQANYGYTF.